The rows below give T cell receptor beta chains drawn from one sample of a study of blood T cells in healthy people across ages. TCRdb fed the 5' RACE reads into MiXCR, producing one record per CDR3 protein. The repertoire consists of approximately 600,000 distinct CDR3 sequences, with approximately 59% occurring once and the leading ten covering 30% to 40%. The sample taken for sequencing was blood. Receptor source: a man between 60 and 70 years old in good health. The CDR3 runs from the conserved cysteine through the conserved F or W. A D gene is named only where the DNA matches it firmly. Expanded clones are given a class, and other clones once, few, many or no size at all.

d_gene,v_gene,j_gene,abundance,CDR3aa,CDR3nt
.,TRBV9,TRBJ1-2,.,CASSAQLDRDYGYTF,TGTGCCAGCAGCGCGCAGTTGGACAGAGACTATGGCTACACCTTC
TRBD2,TRBV6-1,TRBJ2-7,few,CASSVSGGASYEQYF,TGTGCCAGCAGTGTCAGCGGGGGGGCTTCCTACGAGCAGTACTTC
.,TRBV5-1,TRBJ1-6,few,CASSATGRVNSPLHF,TGCGCCAGCAGCGCAACAGGGAGAGTCAATTCACCCCTCCACTTT
.,TRBV7-8,TRBJ2-5,.,CASSLARDVETQYF,TGTGCCAGCAGCTTAGCCCGGGACGTAGAGACCCAGTACTTC
.,TRBV11-2,TRBJ2-1,.,CASSFNPPQSSYNEQFF,TGTGCCAGCAGCTTTAATCCGCCCCAAAGCTCCTACAATGAGCAGTTCTTC
.,TRBV7-2,TRBJ2-3,once,CASSLSGQNTDTQYF,TGTGCCAGCAGCCTAAGCGGACAGAACACAGATACGCAGTATTTT
.,TRBV5-1,TRBJ2-6,.,CASRVKQAGESGANVLTF,TGCGCCAGCAGGGTGAAGCAGGCAGGCGAATCTGGGGCCAACGTCCTGACTTTC
TRBD1,TRBV15,TRBJ1-5,few,CATSTTGFQPQHF,TGTGCCACCAGCACGACAGGGTTCCAGCCCCAGCATTTT
.,TRBV20-1,TRBJ1-2,few,CSAPLEGRFGYGYTF,TGCAGTGCCCCCCTCGAGGGGAGGTTTGGCTATGGCTACACCTTC
.,TRBV4-2,TRBJ2-1,.,CASSQVSSVNNEQFF,TGTGCCAGCAGCCAAGTATCTAGCGTAAACAATGAGCAGTTCTTC
.,TRBV6-5,TRBJ2-6,.,CASSISGPRLSGANVLTF,TGTGCCAGCAGTATATCGGGGCCACGACTCTCTGGGGCCAACGTCCTGACTTTC
.,TRBV6-1,TRBJ1-6,few,CASKVGTDNSPLHF,TGTGCCAGCAAGGTGGGGACGGATAATTCACCCCTCCACTTT
.,TRBV20-1,TRBJ2-1,.,CSARPLSLNEQFF,TGCAGTGCTAGGCCCCTTTCCTTGAATGAGCAGTTCTTC
TRBD1,TRBV12-3/TRBV12-4,TRBJ2-3,few,CASSRGQGDADTQYF,TGTGCCAGCAGTCGAGGACAGGGTGATGCAGATACGCAGTATTTT
TRBD2,TRBV18,TRBJ2-5,.,CASSPQSSRGEQYF,TGTGCCAGCTCACCACAGTCCTCCCGGGGGGAGCAGTACTTC
.,TRBV5-1,TRBJ2-5,.,CASSLESARSKTQYF,TGCGCCAGCAGCTTGGAGTCTGCGCGGAGCAAGACCCAGTACTTC
.,TRBV7-2,TRBJ2-3,.,CASSLGPDVSTDTQYF,TGTGCCAGCAGCTTAGGGCCCGACGTCAGCACAGATACGCAGTATTTT
.,TRBV4-2,TRBJ2-7,few,CASSQDGEQYF,TGTGCCAGCAGCCAAGATGGGGAGCAGTACTTC
.,TRBV20-1,TRBJ1-2,.,CSARDGSSYGYTF,TGCAGTGCTAGAGATGGTAGCTCCTATGGCTACACCTTC
TRBD1,TRBV11-2,TRBJ2-4,few,CANDRVGENIQYF,TGTGCCAACGACAGGGTTGGGGAAAACATTCAGTACTTC
.,TRBV11-2,TRBJ2-7,.,CASSRYRGPHYEQYF,TGTGCCAGCAGCCGTTATAGAGGACCACATTACGAGCAGTACTTC
.,TRBV6-5,TRBJ1-6,.,CASLRGRNSPLHF,TGTGCCAGCCTGAGGGGACGGAATTCACCCCTCCACTTT